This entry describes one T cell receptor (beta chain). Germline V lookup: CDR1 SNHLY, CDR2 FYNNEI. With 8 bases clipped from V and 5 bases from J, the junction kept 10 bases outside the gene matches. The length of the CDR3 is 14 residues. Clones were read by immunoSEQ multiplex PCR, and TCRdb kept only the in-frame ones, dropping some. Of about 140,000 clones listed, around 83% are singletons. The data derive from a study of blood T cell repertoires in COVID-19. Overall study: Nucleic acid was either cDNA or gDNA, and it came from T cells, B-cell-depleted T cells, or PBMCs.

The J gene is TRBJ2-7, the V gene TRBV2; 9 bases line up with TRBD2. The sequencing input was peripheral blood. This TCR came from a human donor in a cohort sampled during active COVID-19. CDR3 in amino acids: CASSLSGRPHEQYF. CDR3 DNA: TGTGCCAGCTCATTGAGCGGGAGGCCCCACGAGCAGTACTTC.